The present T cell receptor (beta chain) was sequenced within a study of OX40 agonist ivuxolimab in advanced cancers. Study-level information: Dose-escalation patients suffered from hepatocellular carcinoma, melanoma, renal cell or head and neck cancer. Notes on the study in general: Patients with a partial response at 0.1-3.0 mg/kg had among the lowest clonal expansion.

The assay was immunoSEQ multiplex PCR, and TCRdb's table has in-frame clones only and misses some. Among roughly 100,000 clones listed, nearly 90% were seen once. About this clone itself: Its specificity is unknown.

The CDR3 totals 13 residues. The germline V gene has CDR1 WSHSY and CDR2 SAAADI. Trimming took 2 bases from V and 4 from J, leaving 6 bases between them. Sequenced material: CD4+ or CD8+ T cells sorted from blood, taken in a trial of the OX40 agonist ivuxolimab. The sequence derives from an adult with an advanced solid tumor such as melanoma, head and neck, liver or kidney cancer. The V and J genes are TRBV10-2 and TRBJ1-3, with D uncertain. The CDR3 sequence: CASSEVSGNTIYF. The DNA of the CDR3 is TGCGCCAGCAGTGAGGTTTCGGGAAACACCATATATTTT.